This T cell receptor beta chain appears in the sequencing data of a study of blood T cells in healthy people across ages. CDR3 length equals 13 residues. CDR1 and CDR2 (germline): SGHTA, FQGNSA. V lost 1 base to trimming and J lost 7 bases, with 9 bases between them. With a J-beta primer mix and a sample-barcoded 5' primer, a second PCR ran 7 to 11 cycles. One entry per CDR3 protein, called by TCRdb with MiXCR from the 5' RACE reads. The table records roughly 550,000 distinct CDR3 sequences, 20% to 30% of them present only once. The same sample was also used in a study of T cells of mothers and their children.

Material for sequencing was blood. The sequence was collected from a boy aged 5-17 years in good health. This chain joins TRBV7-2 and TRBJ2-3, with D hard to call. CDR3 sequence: CASSLGGGNTQYF. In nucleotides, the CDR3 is TGTGCCAGCAGCTTAGGCGGCGGAAATACGCAGTATTTT. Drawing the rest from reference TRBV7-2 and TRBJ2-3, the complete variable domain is GAGVSQSPSNKVTEKGKDVELRCDPISGHTALYWYRQSLGQGLEFLIYFQGNSAPDKSGLPSDRFSAERTGGSVSTLTIQRTQQEDSAVYLCASSLGGGNTQYFGPGTRLTVL.